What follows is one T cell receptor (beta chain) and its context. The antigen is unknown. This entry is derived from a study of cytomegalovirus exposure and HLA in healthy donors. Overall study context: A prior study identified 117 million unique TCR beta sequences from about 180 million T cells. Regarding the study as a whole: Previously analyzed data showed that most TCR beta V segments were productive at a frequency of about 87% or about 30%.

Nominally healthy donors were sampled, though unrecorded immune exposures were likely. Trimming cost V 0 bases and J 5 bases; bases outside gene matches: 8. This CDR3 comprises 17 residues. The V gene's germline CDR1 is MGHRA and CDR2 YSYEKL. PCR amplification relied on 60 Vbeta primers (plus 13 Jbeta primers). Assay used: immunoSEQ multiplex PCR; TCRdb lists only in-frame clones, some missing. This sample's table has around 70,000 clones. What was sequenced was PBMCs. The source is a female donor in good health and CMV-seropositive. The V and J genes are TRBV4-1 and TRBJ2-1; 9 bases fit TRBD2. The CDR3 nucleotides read TGCGCCAGCAGCCAAGAGGCGAGCGGGGGGTACGACAATGAGCAGTTCTTC. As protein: CASSQEASGGYDNEQFF.